The next 3 T cell receptor beta chains were all read from a single sample in a study of T-cell reconstitution after alpha-beta-depleted transplantation in children. Unique molecular identifiers featured in how the TCRbeta library was prepared. TCRdb re-called the PCR reads with MiXCR, one entry per CDR3 protein. The table includes almost 500,000 distinct CDR3 sequences, roughly a tenth detected once. This sample comprised PBMCs, obtained before TCRalphabeta/CD19-depleted stem cell transplant. These TCRs come from a child aged 2-9 years with inherited bone marrow failure, due to receive a stem cell transplant.

There are many counts of this clonotype. An end of the junction differs from the germline gene, which may be a read error. The chain uses TRBV13 and TRBJ1-4; TRBD1 is a possible D gene (6 bases). Germline loops: CDR1 PRHDT, CDR2 FYEKMQ (reference sequence). This CDR3 has 11 residues. The DNA for the CDR3 is TGTGCCAGCAGATTCCCGACAGGCCGCTCTTTT. This gives the protein CASRFPTGRSF.

The chain is built from TRBV6-5 and TRBJ1-1; tentative D call: TRBD1 (6 bases). CDR1 and CDR2 (germline): MNHEY, SVGAGI. V lost 0 bases and J 13 bases, leaving 15 bases between the germline ends. This CDR3 has 13 residues. The CDR3 DNA follows: TGTGCCAGCAGTTACTCGACAGGTTCCTCGCATTTCTTT. Translating it yields CASSYSTGSSHFF.

Concerning this clonotype: One junction end disagrees with the germline gene, perhaps due to a read error. The genes are TRBV12-3 or TRBV12-4 and TRBJ2-7; no clear D. This CDR3 is 13 amino acids long. The CDR3 region is CASSLRDSYDQYF. Here the CDR3 DNA reads TGTGCCAGCAGTTTAAGGGATTCCTACGACCAGTACTTC.